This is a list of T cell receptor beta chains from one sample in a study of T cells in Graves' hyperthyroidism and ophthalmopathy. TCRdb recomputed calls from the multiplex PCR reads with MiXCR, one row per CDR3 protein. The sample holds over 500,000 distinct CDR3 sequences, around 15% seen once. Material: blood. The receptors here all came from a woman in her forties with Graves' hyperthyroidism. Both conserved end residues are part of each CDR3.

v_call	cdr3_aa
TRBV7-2	CASSLAGGPPYEQYF
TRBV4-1	CASSQVRAGGNNEQFF
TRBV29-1	CSVALGVAGGGEQFF
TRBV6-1	CASSSGYSDGYTF
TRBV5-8	CASSPYGTGHGYTF
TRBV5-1	CASSPGGPTGRGEQYF
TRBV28	CASSPPGTSGQETQYF
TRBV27	CASGQELNQPQHF
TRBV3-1	CASSPGPTDTQYF
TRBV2	CASRPNGQGDSPLHF
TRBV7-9	CASSLAASGRTGELFF
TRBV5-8	CASSWTDNYGYTF
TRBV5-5	CASSSRGGGETQYF
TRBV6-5	CASSYGDRDFSEAFF
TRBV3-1	CASSHSRNEQFF
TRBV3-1	CASSLRYFEQYF
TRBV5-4	CASSLEQGMNTEAFF
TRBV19	CASSISLHQPQHF
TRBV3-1	CASSQGRGNPGQRNTEAFF
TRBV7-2	CASSLKRGYEQYF
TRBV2	CASRHPSSGTYSYEQYF
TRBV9	CASSVGPTYTGELFF
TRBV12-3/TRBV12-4	CASSFSTARETEDEQFF
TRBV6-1	CAAGEGNQPQHF
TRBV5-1	CASSWDREQFF
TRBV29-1	CSVDPAGGNTEAFF
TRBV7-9	CASSLDEDRDFDKQFF
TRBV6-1	CASSSSGTEAFF
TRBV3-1	CASSPGAVGSPLHF
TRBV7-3	CASSRTSGRSDEQYF
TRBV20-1	CSASGLAEPTDTQYF
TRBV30	CAWSPSGVGSGVYGYTF
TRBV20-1	CSAREGTGVGYGYTF
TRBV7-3	CASSLTANTGELFF
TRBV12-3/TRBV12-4	CASSHSAGSGDQETQYF
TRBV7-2	CASSLRGGQGTYEQYF
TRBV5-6	CASSLADYDNEQFF
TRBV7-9	CASSPDRSNSPLHF
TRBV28	CASSTRRLQETQYF
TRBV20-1	CSTGDRDETQYF
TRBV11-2	CASSGGRTDEQYF
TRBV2	CASSEFAQRNEKLFF
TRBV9	CASSVAGQHEAFF
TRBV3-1	CASSLHRLSDTQYF
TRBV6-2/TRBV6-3	CASSYRALNTEAFF
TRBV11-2	CASSPPPARKNNSPLHF
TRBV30	CAWSSREENEKLFF
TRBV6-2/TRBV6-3	CASSLGGYGANVLTF
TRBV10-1	CASSAGQVYEQYF
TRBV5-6	CASSLEIGTGAAYNEQFF
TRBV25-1	CASSKELPGNTIYF
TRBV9	CASSVGRLATETQYF
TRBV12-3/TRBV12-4	CASAPSRVGLNTEAFF
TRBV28	CASSLAQGSSGANVLTF
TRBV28	CASSQVAHEQYF
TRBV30	CAWSEQEGQPQHF